This passage covers 28 T cell receptor beta chains from one sample sequenced in a study of T cells in Graves' hyperthyroidism and ophthalmopathy (dated by TCRdb to about 2019). Libraries were made using multiplex PCR. Sequenced on an Illumina HiSeq 2000. The TCR beta CDR3 regions were amplified from RNA transcripts. The TCR CDR3 was subjected to a first round of RT-PCR using the HTBI primer set and the Qiagen OneStep RT-PCR kit. The public sequencing data were trimmed at Q25 with fastp and processed into clonotypes with MiXCR by TCRdb, which kept only in-frame beta chains. Duplicate CDR3 protein sequences are folded into a single record with the most common DNA and genes. This sample is represented by some 440,000 distinct CDR3 sequences; 15% to 18% of them were singletons. The ten most abundant clones make up around 7% of the sample. The sequencing sample was made of blood. The source is a woman between 18 and 30 years old with Graves' hyperthyroidism.

V usage is TRBV30 and J usage is TRBJ1-2; D unclear. Per germline, CDR1 GTSNPN and CDR2 SVGIG (reference sequence). This CDR3 contains 11 residues. V lost 8 bases to trimming and J lost 8 bases, with 15 bases between them. The CDR3 region is CAGMSLSGYTF. DNA of the CDR3: TGTGCCGGGATGAGTCTTTCGGGCTACACCTTC. Using reference TRBV30 and TRBJ1-2 for the parts outside the CDR3, the full variable domain is SQTIHQWPATLVQPVGSPLSLECTVEGTSNPNLYWYRQAAGRGLQLLFYSVGIGQISSEVPQNLSASRPQDRQFILSSKKLLLSDSGFYLCAGMSLSGYTFGSGTRLTVV.

This clonotype was counted at least ten times. The V gene is TRBV6-1, the J gene TRBJ2-3; D gene unclear. Germline V gene sequence: CDR1 MNHNS, CDR2 SASEGT. This CDR3 has 17 amino acids. The germline V and J ends were trimmed by 3 bases and 1 base, with 17 bases remaining between them. Here the CDR3 reads CASSEFVAAMRTDTQYF. Written as DNA, the CDR3 is TGTGCCAGCAGTGAGTTCGTGGCAGCGATGCGCACAGATACGCAGTATTTT.

In this sample, this clonotype turned up many times. The rearrangement uses TRBV18 and TRBJ2-1, with D possibly TRBD1 on 6 matching bases. The CDR3 spans 13 residues. Trimming stripped 2 bases from V and 5 bases from J, with 7 bases between. Germline V lookup: CDR1 KGHSH, CDR2 LQKENI. Written as DNA, the CDR3 is TGTGCCAGCTCACCAGGACAGCACAATGAGCAGTTCTTC. Translated: CASSPGQHNEQFF.

This clonotype has ten or more counts. The V and J genes are TRBV12-3 or TRBV12-4 and TRBJ1-1; no clear D gene. V gave up 3 bases and J gave up 2 bases, with 13 bases separating them. There are 15 residues in the CDR3. The CDR3, as DNA: TGTGCCAGCAGTTTTTGGGCGGGAGCAAACACTGAAGCTTTCTTT. Its protein is CASSFWAGANTEAFF.

This clonotype was recorded many times. This chain connects TRBV20-1 to TRBJ2-3; 9 nucleotides agree with TRBD2. The CDR3 is 17 residues long. The V gene's germline CDR1 is DFQATT and CDR2 SNEGSKA (reference sequence). V trimming: 2 bases; J trimming: 1 base; junction bases outside the gene matches: 10. The CDR3 protein is CSARRTSARGGTDTQYF. The CDR3 DNA is TGCAGTGCTAGAAGGACTAGCGCCCGAGGGGGCACAGATACGCAGTATTTT.

This clonotype was detected ten times or more. The rearrangement joins TRBV18 to TRBJ2-7; 10 bases agree with TRBD1. Germline-derived CDR1 and CDR2 are KGHSH and LQKENI. V lost 3 bases and J lost 4; bases outside the gene matches: 12. This CDR3 region has 17 residues. In nucleotides, the CDR3 is TGTGCCAGCTCACCTCCGAGGGGGACAGGGGCCCCTTACGAGCAGTACTTC. It yields the protein CASSPPRGTGAPYEQYF.

This clonotype occurred many times. Here the CDR3 reads CASRSGLAGNTGELFF. Here the CDR3 DNA reads TGCGCCAGCAGGAGTGGACTAGCGGGGAACACCGGGGAGCTGTTTTTT. The gene calls are TRBV5-1 and TRBJ2-2, with 11 positions matching TRBD2. Germline V lookup: CDR1 SGHRS, CDR2 YFSETQ. CDR3 length: 16 amino acids. Trimming at V came to 5 bases and at J to 1 base, leaving 4 bases not matched to a gene. Variable domain in full (rest from reference TRBV5-1 and TRBJ2-2): KAGVTQTPRYLIKTRGQQVTLSCSPISGHRSVSWYQQTPGQGLQFLFEYFSETQRNKGNFPGRFSGRQFSNSRSEMNVSTLELGDSALYLCASRSGLAGNTGELFFGEGSRLTVL.

This clonotype was picked up many times. The chain carries TRBV27 and TRBJ1-1; D is undetermined. This CDR3 region has 13 residues. Germline assignment: CDR1 MNHEY and CDR2 SMNVEV (reference sequence). With 4 bases removed from V and 1 base from J, the gap between germline ends came to 7 bases. CDR3 in DNA: TGTGCCAGCAGTTCGGTGACGAACACTGAAGCTTTCTTT. Translated, it gives CASSSVTNTEAFF.

The chain couples TRBV6-1 to TRBJ1-5; D is unresolved. The CDR3 consists of 15 residues. The V end lost 4 bases, the J end lost 0 bases, and 10 bases lay between the germline ends. The germline V gene has CDR1 MNHNS and CDR2 SASEGT. The CDR3 DNA reads TGTGCCAGCAGTGTGGTGGGGAATAGCAATCAGCCCCAGCATTTT. It is translated as CASSVVGNSNQPQHF.

The chain recombines TRBV5-6 with TRBJ1-5, with 11 bases fitting TRBD1. Germline V gene sequence: CDR1 SGHDT, CDR2 YYEEEE. After removal of 4 bases from V and 5 bases from J, the junction contained 5 bases not matched to a gene. The CDR3 spans 15 residues. This chain's CDR3 is CASSRWTGGYQPQHF. In nucleotides, the CDR3 is TGTGCCAGCAGCCGGTGGACAGGGGGCTATCAGCCCCAGCATTTT.

This clonotype was picked up many times. V and J are TRBV5-1 and TRBJ2-3; tentatively, D is TRBD2 (6 bases). V was cut by 0 bases and J by 4 bases, with 9 bases left in between. The CDR3 covers 14 residues. Germline-derived CDR1 and CDR2 are SGHRS and YFSETQ. The CDR3 DNA follows: TGCGCCAGCAGCTTGGTGCAGCGGGCAGATACGCAGTATTTT. Its protein is CASSLVQRADTQYF.

This clonotype was recorded many times. The chain has TRBV30 and TRBJ2-2; the D gene is possibly TRBD1 (6 bases). V lost 3 bases to trimming and J lost 3 bases, with 11 bases between them. Germline CDR1 reads GTSNPN; CDR2 reads SVGIG (reference sequence). The CDR3 is made up of 14 amino acids. CDR3 amino acids: CAWRGQGYTGELFF. In DNA, the CDR3 is TGTGCCTGGAGAGGGCAGGGGTACACCGGGGAGCTGTTTTTT.

This clonotype was picked up a small number of times. Germline and junction disagree at one end, which may indicate a read error. The rearrangement uses TRBV5-1 and TRBJ1-1; D is perhaps TRBD1 (6 bases). The CDR3 sequence is 12 residues long. Germline lookup yields CDR1 SGHRS and CDR2 YFSETQ. Written as DNA, the CDR3 is TGTGCCAGCAGAGGGACACAAACTGAAGCTTTCTTT. It specifies CASRGTQTEAFF.

This clonotype was seen ten or more times. The chain recombines TRBV19 with TRBJ1-2; D not certain. CDR3 length equals 14 residues. Trimming removed 7 bases from V and 0 bases from J, with 12 bases in between. Germline CDR1 reads LNHDA; CDR2 reads SQIVND (reference sequence). The CDR3 loop reads CASKKASANYGYTF. The CDR3, as DNA: TGTGCCAGTAAAAAAGCATCAGCTAACTATGGCTACACCTTC.

The sample holds one count of this clonotype. This sequence joins TRBV11-2 and TRBJ2-7; unclear D gene. The V end lost 3 bases, the J end lost 3 bases, and 18 bases lay between the germline ends. Germline CDR1 reads SGHAT; CDR2 reads FQNNGV. This CDR3 has 16 amino acids. The CDR3 DNA sequence: TGTGCCAGCAGCTTGAGTTTGGCTCCCTCAAACTACGAGCAGTACTTC. Protein: CASSLSLAPSNYEQYF.

Of note for this clonotype: A read error is possible here, since a much larger clone lies one base away. This sequence joins TRBV3-1 and TRBJ2-5; 9 bases fit TRBD2. Germline V gene lookup returns CDR1 LGHDT and CDR2 YNNKEL (reference sequence). The CDR3 has 15 amino acids. V was pared by 4 bases and J by 5 bases, with 8 bases of the junction left unmatched. This chain's CDR3 is CASSPIAGDWETQYF. CDR3 coding DNA: TGTGCCAGCAGCCCTATAGCGGGAGATTGGGAGACCCAGTACTTC.

This clonotype appeared many times. The rearrangement joins TRBV6-1 to TRBJ2-7; TRBD2 agrees at 8 bases. CDR1 and CDR2 (germline): MNHNS, SASEGT. Trimming cost V 8 bases and J 2 bases; bases outside gene matches: 5. The CDR3 consists of 13 residues. The CDR3 loop reads CASWGLDTYEQYF. The CDR3 DNA reads TGTGCCAGCTGGGGACTAGACACCTACGAGCAGTACTTC.

This clonotype was found many times. The chain links TRBV13 to TRBJ1-3; D gene uncertain. Per germline, CDR1 PRHDT and CDR2 FYEKMQ (reference sequence). Trimming took off 5 bases at V and 4 bases at J, with 12 bases between the two ends. The CDR3 spans 14 residues. The CDR3 nucleotides read TGTGCCAGCAGCCCGAGGATGAACGGAAACACCATATATTTT. Residues: CASSPRMNGNTIYF.

This clonotype has at least ten counts. The V and J genes are TRBV6-2 or TRBV6-3 and TRBJ2-5, with 10 bases identical to TRBD2. This CDR3 contains 17 residues. Per germline, CDR1 MNHEY and CDR2 SVGEGT. The trim removed 5 bases at V and 0 bases at J, leaving 9 bases unmatched. CDR3 DNA: TGTGCCAGCAGTGGGCTAGCGGGGGCTATGTACCAAGAGACCCAGTACTTC. Translated, it gives CASSGLAGAMYQETQYF.

Many counts were recorded for this clonotype. The chain couples TRBV30 to TRBJ1-4, with 9 bases lining up with TRBD1. V was pared by 7 bases and J by 8 bases, with 5 bases of the junction left unmatched. There are 12 residues in the CDR3. CDR1 is GTSNPN and CDR2 is SVGIG in the germline V gene (reference sequence). The CDR3 loop reads CALGTGKEKLFF. CDR3 DNA: TGTGCCTTGGGGACAGGGAAAGAAAAACTGTTTTTT.

CDR3 in DNA: TGTGCCAGCAACGAGCCCAGAAGTAACACTGAAGCTTTCTTT. Protein sequence: CASNEPRSNTEAFF. The V gene is TRBV2, the J gene TRBJ1-1; D is unresolved. Germline CDR1 SNHLY, CDR2 FYNNEI. Trimming took 7 bases from V and 2 from J, leaving 14 bases between them. The CDR3 has 14 amino acids.

This clonotype has at least ten counts. This chain joins TRBV11-1 and TRBJ2-7, with no clear D. Per the germline V gene, CDR1 is SGHAT and CDR2 is FQDESV (reference sequence). CDR3 length: 11 amino acids. Trimming removed 5 bases from V and 8 bases from J, with 10 bases in between. The DNA of the CDR3 is TGTGCCAGCAGCGAATGGGCCCAGCAGTACTTC. Its translation is CASSEWAQQYF.

This clonotype was picked up many times. The rearrangement uses TRBV28 and TRBJ1-6, with 7 positions matching TRBD1. Trimming at V came to 4 bases and at J to 5 bases, leaving 8 bases not matched to a gene. This CDR3 is built from 16 residues. Germline lookup yields CDR1 MDHEN and CDR2 SYDVKM. In DNA form, the CDR3 reads TGTGCCAGCAGTTCTCCTAGGGACAGAAATAATTCACCCCTCCACTTT. Protein product: CASSSPRDRNNSPLHF.

CDR3 in DNA: TGCGCCAGCAGCTTGGCCCAAGGAGTTTACGAGCAGTACTTC. Translation: CASSLAQGVYEQYF. The chain uses TRBV5-1 and TRBJ2-7; D is unclear. Germline V CDR1 and CDR2: SGHRS, YFSETQ. The CDR3 extends over 14 amino acids. V lost 0 bases to trimming and J lost 4 bases, with 11 bases between them.

This clonotype was seen many times. V is TRBV5-1 and J is TRBJ2-5, with 11 bases that match TRBD2. The CDR3 totals 16 residues. Unmatched junction bases numbered 2, after V lost 0 bases and J lost 1 base. Germline V gene lookup returns CDR1 SGHRS and CDR2 YFSETQ. CDR3 sequence reads: CASSLGLAGPQETQYF. DNA of the CDR3: TGCGCCAGCAGCTTGGGACTAGCGGGACCCCAAGAGACCCAGTACTTC. Using reference TRBV5-1 and TRBJ2-5 for the parts outside the CDR3, the full variable domain is KAGVTQTPRYLIKTRGQQVTLSCSPISGHRSVSWYQQTPGQGLQFLFEYFSETQRNKGNFPGRFSGRQFSNSRSEMNVSTLELGDSALYLCASSLGLAGPQETQYFGPGTRLLVL.

This clonotype has a handful of counts. This sequence may be a read error, since a much larger clone differs from it by one base. This CDR3 reads CAGSPLARNEQFF. CDR3 in DNA: TGTGCCGGCAGCCCCTTGGCACGCAATGAGCAGTTCTTC. The chain couples TRBV28 to TRBJ2-1, with D unresolved. The CDR3 totals 13 residues. The germline gives CDR1 MDHEN, CDR2 SYDVKM.

The V call is TRBV11-1, the J call TRBJ2-3; D might be TRBD2 (6 bases). Between the trimmed V and J ends, which lost 5 bases and 2 bases, there was a span of 14 bases. The CDR3 consists of 15 residues. In germline, CDR1 is SGHAT, CDR2 FQDESV (reference sequence). In DNA form, the CDR3 reads TGTGCCAGCAGCCCTTTCGCGGGGACCACAGATACGCAGTATTTT. It specifies CASSPFAGTTDTQYF.

At least ten counts were recorded for this clonotype. This chain links TRBV18 with TRBJ2-2; D is unclear. There are 15 residues in the CDR3. In germline, CDR1 is KGHSH, CDR2 LQKENI. V dropped 6 bases and J dropped 1 base, with 12 bases sitting between them. Here the CDR3 reads CASSPGAKNTGELFF. Written as DNA, the CDR3 is TGTGCCAGCTCGCCCGGAGCCAAGAACACCGGGGAGCTGTTTTTT.